Detailed here is one T cell receptor beta chain. This record belongs to a study of monozygotic twins with inflammatory bowel disease. TCRdb reprocessed the 5' RACE reads and reports one entry per CDR3 protein, with no DNA. The sample has approximately 400,000 distinct CDR3 sequences. The CDR3 extends over 13 amino acids. Blood samples of roughly 2.5 ml were drawn from every donor. V gene TRBV12-3 or TRBV12-4 combines with J gene TRBJ2-1. The source of this sequence is a human donor with ulcerative colitis or Crohn's disease, or a healthy co-twin of an affected twin (not recorded which). The sequenced sample was blood. CDR3 region: CASSPASFNEQFF.